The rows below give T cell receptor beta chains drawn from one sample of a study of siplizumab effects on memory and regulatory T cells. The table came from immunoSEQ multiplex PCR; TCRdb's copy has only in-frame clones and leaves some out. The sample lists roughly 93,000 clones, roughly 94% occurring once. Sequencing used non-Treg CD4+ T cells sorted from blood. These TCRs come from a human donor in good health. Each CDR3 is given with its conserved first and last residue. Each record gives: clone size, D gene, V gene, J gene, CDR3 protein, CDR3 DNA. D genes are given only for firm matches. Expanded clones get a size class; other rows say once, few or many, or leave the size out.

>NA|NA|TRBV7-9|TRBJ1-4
CASSLQGEKLFF
TGTGCCAGCAGCTTACAGGGAGAAAAACTGTTTTTT
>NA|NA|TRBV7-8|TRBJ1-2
CASSLVGGGSYGYTF
TGTGCCAGCAGCTTAGTCGGGGGCGGATCATATGGCTACACCTTC
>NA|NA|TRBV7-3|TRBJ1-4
CASSLGRGEKLFF
TGTGCCAGCAGCTTGGGGAGGGGTGAAAAACTGTTTTTT
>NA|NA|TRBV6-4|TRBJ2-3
CASSDEAFTDTQYF
TGTGCCAGCAGTGACGAGGCCTTCACAGATACGCAGTATTTT
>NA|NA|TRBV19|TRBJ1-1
CASSTSQVHTEAFF
TGTGCCAGTAGTACCAGTCAAGTCCACACTGAAGCTTTCTTT
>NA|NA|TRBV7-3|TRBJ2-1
CASSLTHGRPNSYNEQFF
TGTGCCAGCAGCTTAACTCACGGGAGACCAAACTCCTACAATGAGCAGTTCTTC
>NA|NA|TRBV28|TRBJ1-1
CASRYYHDVSEAFF
TGTGCCAGCAGATATTATCACGACGTTTCTGAAGCTTTCTTT
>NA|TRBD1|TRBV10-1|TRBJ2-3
CASSPDRSTDTQYF
TGCGCCAGCAGTCCGGACAGGTCCACAGATACGCAGTATTTT
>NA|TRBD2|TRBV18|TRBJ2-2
CASSPPARLPSGPGGTGELFF
TGTGCCAGCTCACCACCGGCGCGCCTGCCTAGCGGGCCGGGTGGGACCGGGGAGCTGTTTTTT
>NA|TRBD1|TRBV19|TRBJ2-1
CASSIVGTVNEQFF
TGTGCCAGTAGTATCGTAGGGACAGTTAATGAGCAGTTCTTC
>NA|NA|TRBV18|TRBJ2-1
CASSPPTGRYGNEQFF
TGTGCCAGCTCACCACCAACAGGGCGATATGGGAATGAGCAGTTCTTC
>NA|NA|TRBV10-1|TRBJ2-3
CASSDPRTKRTDTQYF
TGCGCCAGCAGTGATCCCAGGACAAAACGCACAGATACGCAGTATTTT
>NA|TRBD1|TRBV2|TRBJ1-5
CARTFGAGGYQPQHF
TGTGCCAGGACCTTCGGGGCAGGGGGCTATCAGCCCCAGCATTTT
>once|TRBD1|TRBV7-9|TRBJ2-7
CASNRQGRYEQYF
TGTGCCAGCAATAGACAGGGTCGGTACGAGCAGTACTTC
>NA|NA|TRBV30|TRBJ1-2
CAWSKENYGYTF
TGTGCCTGGAGTAAGGAAAACTATGGCTACACCTTC
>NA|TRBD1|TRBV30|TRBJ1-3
CAWSQGAGNTIYF
TGTGCCTGGAGTCAGGGGGCTGGAAACACCATATATTTT
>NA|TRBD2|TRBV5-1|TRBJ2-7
CASSSVSGSKYF
TGCGCCAGCAGCTCCGTTAGCGGGAGTAAGTACTTC
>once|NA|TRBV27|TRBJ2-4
CASSRSGAKNIQYF
TGTGCCAGCAGCCGGTCCGGGGCCAAAAACATTCAGTACTTC
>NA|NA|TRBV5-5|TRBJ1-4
CASSNRDGATNEKLFF
TGTGCCAGCAGCAACCGGGACGGTGCAACTAATGAAAAACTGTTTTTT
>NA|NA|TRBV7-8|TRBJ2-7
CASSSGDYEQYF
TGTGCCAGCAGCTCAGGGGACTACGAGCAGTACTTC
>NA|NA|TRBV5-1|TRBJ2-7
CASSLVGGAPYEQYF
TGCGCCAGCAGCTTGGTAGGGGGGGCCCCCTACGAGCAGTACTTC
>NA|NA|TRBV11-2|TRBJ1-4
CASSLLESGEKLFF
TGTGCCAGCAGCTTGTTGGAGTCCGGTGAAAAACTGTTTTTT
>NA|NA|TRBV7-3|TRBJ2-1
CASSLRTAYNEQFF
TGTGCCAGCAGCTTACGGACTGCCTACAATGAGCAGTTCTTC
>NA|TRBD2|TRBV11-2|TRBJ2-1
CASSSGTTSYNEQFF
TGTGCCAGCAGCTCCGGGACTACTTCCTACAATGAGCAGTTCTTC
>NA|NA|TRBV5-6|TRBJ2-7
CASSLVGSYEQYF
TGTGCCAGCAGCTTAGTGGGTTCCTACGAGCAGTACTTC
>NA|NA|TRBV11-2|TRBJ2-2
CASSSGLRWGTGELFF
TGTGCCAGCAGCTCGGGACTCCGGTGGGGGACCGGGGAGCTGTTTTTT
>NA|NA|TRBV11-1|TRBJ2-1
CASSLEGLDNEQFF
TGTGCCAGCAGCTTAGAGGGCCTCGACAATGAGCAGTTCTTC
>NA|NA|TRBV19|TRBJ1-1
CASSTTQDTEAFF
TGTGCCAGTAGTACAACACAGGACACTGAAGCTTTCTTT
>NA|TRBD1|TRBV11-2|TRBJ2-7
CASSPRDRGDHEQYF
TGTGCCAGCAGCCCCCGGGACAGGGGTGACCACGAGCAGTACTTC
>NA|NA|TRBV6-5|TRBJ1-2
CASSRGDRGYTF
TGTGCCAGCAGTAGAGGGGATCGTGGCTACACCTTC
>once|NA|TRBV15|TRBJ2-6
CATSRLQPGANVLTF
TGTGCCACCAGCAGACTACAACCTGGGGCCAACGTCCTGACTTTC
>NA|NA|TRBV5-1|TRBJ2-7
CASSLVGSAENEQYF
TGCGCCAGCAGCTTGGTGGGCTCAGCGGAAAACGAGCAGTACTTC
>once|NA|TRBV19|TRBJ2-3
CASSLPTNTDTQYF
TGTGCCAGTAGCCTCCCGACGAACACAGATACGCAGTATTTT